The clone carrying this TCR beta chain was recorded once. The antigen remains unidentified. Trimming pared 8 bases from V and 1 base from J, leaving 9 bases between. The CDR3 extends over 13 amino acids. Germline V gives CDR1 MNHEY, CDR2 SMNVEV (reference sequence). The data were obtained in a study of T-cell memory formation after mild COVID-19. TCRdb analysed the 5' RACE reads with MiXCR anew, one entry per CDR3 protein. The table shows under 300,000 distinct CDR3 sequences, with 7% to 10% occurring only once. Study-wide findings and caveats: In second-wave clones peaking day 37, SARS-CoV-2 specificity remained unconfirmed. Contracting clones from day 15 to 85 had balanced CD4/CD8; later expanders favoured CD4+.

Material: PBMCs or a T cell subset sorted from them (not recorded which). The rearrangement links TRBV27 to TRBJ2-4; a weak D match, TRBD1 (6 bases). This TCR was recovered from a man younger than 30 who had mild COVID-19 (a few samples of this study predate the infection). Cell type and time point are not known. CDR3 nucleotide sequence: TGTGCCAGCGCTCAGGGGGCCAAAAACATTCAGTACTTC. The encoded protein is CASAQGAKNIQYF.